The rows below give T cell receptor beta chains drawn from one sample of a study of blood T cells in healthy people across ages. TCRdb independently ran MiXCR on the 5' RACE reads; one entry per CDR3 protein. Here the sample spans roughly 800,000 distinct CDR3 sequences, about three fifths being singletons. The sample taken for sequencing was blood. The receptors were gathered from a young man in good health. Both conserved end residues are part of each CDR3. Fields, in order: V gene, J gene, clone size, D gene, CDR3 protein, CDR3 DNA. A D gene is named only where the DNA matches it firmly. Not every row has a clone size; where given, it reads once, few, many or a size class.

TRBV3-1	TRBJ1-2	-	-	CASSLLRGWDYGYTF	TGTGCCAGCAGTCTCCTGAGGGGCTGGGACTATGGCTACACCTTC
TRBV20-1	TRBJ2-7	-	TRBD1	CSARDSDRGFYEQYF	TGCAGTGCTAGAGATTCGGACAGGGGATTTTACGAGCAGTACTTC
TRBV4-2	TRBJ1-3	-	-	CASSQIPRDSGNTIYF	TGTGCCAGCAGCCAAATCCCCAGGGACTCTGGAAACACCATATATTTT
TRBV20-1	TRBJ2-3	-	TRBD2	CSAKQAGGPKDTQYF	TGCAGTGCTAAACAAGCGGGAGGGCCTAAAGATACGCAGTATTTT
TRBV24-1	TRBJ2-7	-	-	CATSEGTPPYEQYF	TGTGCCACCAGCGAGGGGACACCCCCTTACGAGCAGTACTTC
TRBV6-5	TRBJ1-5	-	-	CASSTRDRQPQHF	TGTGCCAGCAGTACCAGGGATCGACAGCCCCAGCATTTT
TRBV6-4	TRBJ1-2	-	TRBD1	CASSADRGRGYTF	TGTGCCAGCAGTGCCGACAGGGGTCGCGGCTACACCTTC
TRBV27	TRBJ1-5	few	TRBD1	CASSPRSSTGQGNQPQHF	TGTGCCAGCAGCCCCAGAAGCTCTACGGGACAGGGCAATCAGCCCCAGCATTTT
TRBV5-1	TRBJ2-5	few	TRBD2	CASSFSRGGETQYF	TGCGCCAGCAGCTTCTCTCGGGGGGGAGAGACCCAGTACTTC
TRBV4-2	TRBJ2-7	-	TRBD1	CASSRYAVRQGPNNEQYF	TGTGCCAGCAGCCGATACGCGGTAAGACAGGGACCCAACAATGAGCAGTACTTC
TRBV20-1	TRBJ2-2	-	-	CSASGLLNTGELFF	TGCAGTGCTAGTGGACTACTGAACACCGGGGAGCTGTTTTTT
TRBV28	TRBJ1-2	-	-	CASSLIQGYGYTF	TGTGCCAGCAGTCTTATACAGGGCTATGGCTACACCTTC
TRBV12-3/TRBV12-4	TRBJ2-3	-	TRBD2	CASSSGLAETDTQYF	TGTGCCAGCAGTTCAGGACTAGCGGAAACAGATACGCAGTATTTT
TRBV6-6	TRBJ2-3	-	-	CASSYIRADTQYF	TGTGCCAGCAGTTACATCCGGGCCGATACGCAGTATTTT
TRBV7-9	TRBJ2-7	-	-	CASSLLQVHEQYF	TGTGCCAGCAGCTTACTCCAGGTACACGAGCAGTACTTC
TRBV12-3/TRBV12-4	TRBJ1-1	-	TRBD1	CASSDRADTEAFF	TGTGCCAGCAGTGACAGGGCCGACACTGAAGCTTTCTTT
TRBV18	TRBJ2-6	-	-	CASSTDRSSGANVLTF	TGTGCCAGCTCAACTGACAGGAGCTCTGGGGCCAACGTCCTGACTTTC
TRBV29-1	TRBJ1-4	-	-	CSAGGVDEKLFF	TGCAGCGCGGGAGGGGTGGATGAAAAACTGTTTTTT
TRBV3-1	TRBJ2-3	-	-	CASSQTLTRSSSADTRYF	TGTGCCAGCAGCCAGACTTTGACTAGGTCTTCCTCAGCAGATACGCGGTATTTT
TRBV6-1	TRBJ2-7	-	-	CASSEASAQGSYEQYF	TGTGCCAGCAGTGAAGCCTCTGCCCAGGGGTCCTACGAGCAGTACTTC
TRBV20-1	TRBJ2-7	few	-	CSARGGGQDYEQYF	TGCAGTGCTAGAGGAGGGGGACAAGACTACGAGCAGTACTTC